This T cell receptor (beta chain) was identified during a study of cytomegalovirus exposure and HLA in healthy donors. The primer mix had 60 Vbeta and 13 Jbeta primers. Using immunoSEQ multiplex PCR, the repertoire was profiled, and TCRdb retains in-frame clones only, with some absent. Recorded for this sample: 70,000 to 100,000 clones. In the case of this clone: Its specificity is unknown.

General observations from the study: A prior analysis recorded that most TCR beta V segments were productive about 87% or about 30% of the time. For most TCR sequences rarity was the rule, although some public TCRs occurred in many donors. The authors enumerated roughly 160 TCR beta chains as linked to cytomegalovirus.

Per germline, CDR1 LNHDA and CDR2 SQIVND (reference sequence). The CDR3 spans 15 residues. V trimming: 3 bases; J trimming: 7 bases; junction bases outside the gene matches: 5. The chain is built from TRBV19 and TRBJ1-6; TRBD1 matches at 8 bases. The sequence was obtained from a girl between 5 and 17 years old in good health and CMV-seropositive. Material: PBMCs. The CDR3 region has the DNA TGTGCCAGTAGTATGGCGGACAGGGAGAATTCACCCCTCCACTTT. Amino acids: CASSMADRENSPLHF. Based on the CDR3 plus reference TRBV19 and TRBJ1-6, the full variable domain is DGGITQSPKYLFRKEGQNVTLSCEQNLNHDAMYWYRQDPGQGLRLIYYSQIVNDFQKGDIAEGYSVSREKKESFPLTVTSAQKNPTAFYLCASSMADRENSPLHFGNGTRLTVT.